This T cell receptor (beta chain) was retrieved from a study of T cell repertoires in cytomegalovirus infection. Study background: CMV epitopes in the study were HLA-C-restricted (recently identified) and HLA-B-restricted (well studied). An indication of both CMV infection and matching HLA type came from public TCR beta signatures.

TCRdb re-called the reads with MiXCR, one entry per CDR3 protein. The data show approximately 770,000 distinct CDR3 sequences, about 27% seen once. Turning to this clonotype: Its cognate antigen is unknown.

Overall study results and limits: Frequencies of public TCR beta families were cumulated, and this identified carriers of CMV plus the relevant HLA. CMV-specific TCR beta clonotypes restricted by HLA-C were the ones dominating the ex vivo response.

The sequenced sample was cultured CD8+ T cells from PBMCs, obtained from culture after CMV antigen stimulation. The clonotype originates from a human donor in good health (CMV status not recorded). Some clones in this sample may be carry-over from other donors' samples.

The CDR3 sequence: CASIRDGHSGNTIYF. CDR3 in DNA: TGTGCCAGCATAAGGGACGGACACTCTGGAAACACCATATATTTT. V is TRBV11-2 and J is TRBJ1-3; D perhaps matches TRBD1 (5 bases). The ends were cut back, 7 bases at V and 0 bases at J, with 13 bases in the middle. Per germline, CDR1 SGHAT and CDR2 FQNNGV. There are 15 residues in the CDR3.